The 24 T cell receptor beta chains reported below all come from one sample, sequenced in a study of OX40 agonist ivuxolimab in advanced cancers. TCRdb's copy holds only in-frame clones and misses some; the assay was immunoSEQ multiplex PCR. The table has about 53,000 clones, roughly 84% seen once. The input for sequencing was CD4+ or CD8+ T cells sorted from blood, taken in a trial of the OX40 agonist ivuxolimab. These receptors all come from an adult with an advanced solid tumor such as melanoma, head and neck, liver or kidney cancer.

V gene TRBV19 combines with J gene TRBJ2-3, with D possibly matching TRBD2 (6 bases). This CDR3 region has 14 residues. Germline CDR1 reads LNHDA; CDR2 reads SQIVND (reference sequence). Trimming removed 3 bases from V and 5 bases from J, with 12 bases in between. The CDR3 DNA reads as TGTGCCAGTAGTATTACAGGAGGGTTAGATACGCAGTATTTT. Its protein product is CASSITGGLDTQYF.

The chain recombines TRBV5-1 with TRBJ2-3; the match to TRBD2 covers 9 bases. Losses at the gene ends were 0 bases for V and 1 base for J; bases not matched to a gene: 6. The CDR3 contains 17 residues. In germline, CDR1 is SGHRS, CDR2 YFSETQ. The CDR3 spells CASSLGPAGGGTDTQYF. DNA for the CDR3: TGCGCCAGCAGCTTGGGCCCAGCGGGAGGTGGCACAGATACGCAGTATTTT.

This rearrangement joins TRBV6-6 to TRBJ2-7, with no clear D. Germline V CDR1 and CDR2: MNHNY, SVGAGI (reference sequence). Trimming removed 6 bases at V and 5 bases at J, with 17 bases between. The CDR3 runs to 14 residues. The CDR3 here is CASREAALGDEQYF. CDR3 nucleotides: TGTGCCAGCAGAGAGGCAGCCCTTGGGGACGAGCAGTACTTC.

This clone was seen a single time. This chain uses TRBV14 with TRBJ2-7; 8 positions agree with TRBD2. CDR3 length: 21 amino acids. Per germline, CDR1 SGHDN and CDR2 FVKESK. J was trimmed by 0 bases and V by 1 base; bases with no gene match: 20. The CDR3 DNA reads TGTGCCAGCAGCCAAGTGACGGAGCCCGGGACTTGGAGCGGGAGCTCCTACGAGCAGTACTTC. Protein sequence: CASSQVTEPGTWSGSSYEQYF.

The chain employs TRBV7-7 and TRBJ2-1; D gene ambiguous. Germline V lookup: CDR1 SSHAT, CDR2 FNYEAQ (reference sequence). Trimming left V 6 bases short and J 6 bases short, with 12 bases between. The CDR3 sequence is 13 residues long. CDR3 loop: CASSSDGPNEQFF. The CDR3, as DNA: TGTGCCAGCAGTTCGGACGGACCCAATGAGCAGTTCTTC.

The chain joins TRBV6-6 to TRBJ1-1; D uncertain. The CDR3 spans 12 residues. V lost 5 bases to trimming and J lost 4 bases, with 8 bases between them. The germline gives CDR1 MNHNY, CDR2 SVGAGI (reference sequence). This chain's CDR3 is CASSIPGTEAFF. The CDR3 nucleotides read TGTGCCAGCAGTATACCGGGCACTGAAGCTTTCTTT.

V is TRBV6-4 and J is TRBJ2-1; 12 nucleotides line up with TRBD2. V gave up 4 bases and J gave up 4 bases; unmatched junction bases: 2. Germline V gene data show CDR1 as MRHNA and CDR2 as SNTAGT. The CDR3 has 15 amino acids. This chain's CDR3 is CASSAGTSGYNEQFF. The CDR3 coding sequence is TGTGCCAGCAGTGCCGGGACTAGCGGGTACAATGAGCAGTTCTTC.

This chain joins TRBV18 and TRBJ1-4, with 7 bases matching TRBD1. In germline, CDR1 is KGHSH, CDR2 LQKENI. Losses at the gene ends were 0 bases for V and 8 bases for J; bases not matched to a gene: 6. This CDR3 spans 15 amino acids. CDR3: CASSPPSQGVEKLFF. DNA for the CDR3: TGTGCCAGCTCACCACCGAGCCAGGGGGTGGAAAAACTGTTTTTT.

This chain links TRBV11-2 with TRBJ2-3; TRBD2 agrees at 11 bases. Trimming cost V 6 bases and J 1 base; bases outside gene matches: 0. Germline V CDR1 and CDR2: SGHAT, FQNNGV. The CDR3 runs to 14 residues. Here the CDR3 reads CASRTSGGTDTQYF. The CDR3 nucleotides read TGTGCCAGCAGGACTAGCGGGGGCACAGATACGCAGTATTTT.

This clone has more than one count but fewer than ten. The J gene is TRBJ2-1, the V gene TRBV4-1; the match to TRBD2 covers 8 bases. The CDR3 is 15 residues long. Germline values: CDR1 MGHRA, CDR2 YSYEKL. The trim removed 0 bases at V and 7 bases at J, leaving 5 bases unmatched. CDR3 residues: CASSQDRGGRNEQFF. The CDR3 DNA sequence: TGCGCCAGCAGCCAAGATCGGGGGGGGAGGAATGAGCAGTTCTTC.

The CDR3 DNA reads as TGTGCCAGTAGTATACAGGGGACTAATGAAAAACTGTTTTTT. The encoded protein is CASSIQGTNEKLFF. The genes are TRBV19 and TRBJ1-4; D possibly corresponds to TRBD1 (6 bases). This CDR3 has 14 amino acids. Looked up from germline, CDR1 is LNHDA and CDR2 is SQIVND (reference sequence). The V end was cut by 2 bases, the J end by 2 bases, with 6 bases between.

The V call is TRBV19, the J call TRBJ2-3; 8 bases are a match to TRBD1. Trimming at V came to 5 bases and at J to 6 bases, leaving 13 bases not matched to a gene. The CDR3 covers 16 residues. In germline, CDR1 is LNHDA, CDR2 SQIVND (reference sequence). The CDR3 DNA follows: TGTGCCAGTAGTCCTGGCCTCGGACAGGGAGTCGATACGCAGTATTTT. Protein sequence: CASSPGLGQGVDTQYF.

Here the CDR3 DNA reads TGCGCCAGCAGTGGAGAAGGGCGGGGCCGGTACGAGCAGTACTTC. Translating gives CASSGEGRGRYEQYF. The chain carries TRBV4-1 and TRBJ2-7; D perhaps matches TRBD2 (6 bases). CDR1 is MGHRA and CDR2 is YSYEKL in the germline V gene. This CDR3 has 15 residues. V lost 6 bases and J lost 4, with 19 bases in between.

In its sample, this clone was seen once. The chain joins TRBV14 to TRBJ2-5, with 12 nucleotides matching TRBD2. With 4 bases clipped from V and 5 bases from J, the junction kept 8 bases outside the gene matches. The germline V gene has CDR1 SGHDN and CDR2 FVKESK. The CDR3 spans 16 residues. CDR3 nucleotides: TGTGCCAGCAGCCCGGCTAGCGGGAGGGCCGGGGAGACCCAGTACTTC. Its translation: CASSPASGRAGETQYF.

This chain joins TRBV21-1 and TRBJ1-3; TRBD1, the table's D call, was not compared with the DNA. TRBV21-1 is a known pseudogene. The CDR3 covers 18 residues. Written as DNA, the CDR3 is TGTGCCATCAAGGTTAATAAAGGGCACAGGGAGTTTGGAAACACCATATATTTT. Its translation is CAIKVNKGHREFGNTIYF.

CDR3 residues: CASSDFYEQYF. The CDR3 DNA reads as TGCGCCAGCAGTGACTTTTACGAGCAGTACTTC. The V gene is TRBV10-2, the J gene TRBJ2-7; no clear D gene. Looked up from germline, CDR1 is WSHSY and CDR2 is SAAADI. The CDR3 extends over 11 amino acids. V lost 3 bases to trimming and J lost 4 bases, with 4 bases between them.

The chain employs TRBV5-1 and TRBJ1-1, with D uncertain. V gave up 0 bases and J gave up 1 base, with 7 bases separating them. Per germline, CDR1 SGHRS and CDR2 YFSETQ. CDR3 length: 14 residues. The DNA of the CDR3 is TGCGCCAGCAGCTTGGTTTCCAAGAACACTGAAGCTTTCTTT. Encoded protein: CASSLVSKNTEAFF.

V is TRBV15 and J is TRBJ2-1; D may correspond to TRBD1 or TRBD2 (6 bases each). Germline V lookup: CDR1 LNHNV, CDR2 YYDKDF (reference sequence). V gave up 4 bases and J gave up 0 bases, with 19 bases separating them. This CDR3 is 18 amino acids long. In DNA form, the CDR3 reads TGTGCCACCAGCAAAGAGGGGGGTCGGGTGAGCTCCTACAATGAGCAGTTCTTC. Protein: CATSKEGGRVSSYNEQFF.

The genes are TRBV5-1 and TRBJ1-4, with 7 nucleotides matching TRBD1. Germline V gene sequence: CDR1 SGHRS, CDR2 YFSETQ. CDR3 length equals 15 residues. The V segment lost 0 bases and the J segment 5 bases; nucleotides outside the gene matches: 4. The CDR3 DNA is TGCGCCAGCAGCTTGGAAGGGGGCGCGAATGAAAAACTGTTTTTT. Amino acid sequence: CASSLEGGANEKLFF.

V gene TRBV19 combines with J gene TRBJ1-2; D is unresolved. V gave up 6 bases and J gave up 5 bases, with 16 bases separating them. Germline V lookup: CDR1 LNHDA, CDR2 SQIVND (reference sequence). The CDR3 has 14 amino acids. The CDR3, as DNA: TGTGCCAGTAGGAAAAGGACGGCCCCTTATGGCTACACCTTC. Amino acid sequence: CASRKRTAPYGYTF.

This chain connects TRBV5-1 to TRBJ2-3; D remains unclear. CDR1 and CDR2 (germline): SGHRS, YFSETQ. This CDR3 has 15 amino acids. V was cut by 0 bases and J by 3 bases, with 11 bases left in between. CDR3 loop: CASSLDLGETDTQYF. Written as DNA, the CDR3 is TGCGCCAGCAGCTTGGATCTCGGAGAGACAGATACGCAGTATTTT.

The chain combines TRBV7-8 with TRBJ1-1, with D possibly being TRBD1 (5 bases). The CDR3 runs 14 residues. Germline values: CDR1 SGHVS, CDR2 FQNEAQ. Trimming left V 0 bases short and J 5 bases short, with 10 bases between. The CDR3 coding sequence is TGTGCCAGCAGCTTAGCGGAGGGGCGTACTGAAGCTTTCTTT. As protein: CASSLAEGRTEAFF.

The chain joins TRBV5-1 to TRBJ2-2, with 10 bases that match TRBD2. CDR3 length: 17 residues. Germline V gene data show CDR1 as SGHRS and CDR2 as YFSETQ. With 4 bases clipped from V and 3 bases from J, the junction kept 9 bases outside the gene matches. In DNA, the CDR3 is TGCGCCAGCAGCCCCTTAGCGGGAGGTGGTGACACCGGGGAGCTGTTTTTT. This translates into CASSPLAGGGDTGELFF.

This chain links TRBV5-1 with TRBJ1-6, with D unclear. The CDR3 sequence is 15 residues long. The germline CDR1 and CDR2 sequences are SGHRS and YFSETQ. V dropped 0 bases and J dropped 7 bases, with 11 bases sitting between them. Written as DNA, the CDR3 is TGCGCCAGCAGCTTGGCGCTCGGGCCCAATTCACCCCTCCACTTT. It is translated as CASSLALGPNSPLHF.